A selection of T cell receptor beta chains follows, all from one sample in a study of T-cell reconstitution after alpha-beta-depleted transplantation in children. TCRdb passed the PCR reads through MiXCR, listing each CDR3 protein once. The sample has roughly 500,000 distinct CDR3 sequences, around a third seen once. Sequenced material: PBMCs from the stem cell graft donor, taken from the stem cell graft. These receptors all stem from a human donor who donated a stem cell graft to a child with aplastic anemia. The conserved cysteine and the conserved F or W are not part of the CDR3 here.

V: TRBV6-1
J: TRBJ2-7
CDR3: ASRLTGTGPYEQY

V: TRBV5-1
J: TRBJ2-3
CDR3: ASSLGGQATDSGTQY

V: TRBV9
J: TRBJ2-5
CDR3: ASSVAGGQETQY

V: TRBV7-2
J: TRBJ2-2
CDR3: ASSLARGAVGGELF

V: TRBV30
J: TRBJ1-4
CDR3: AWSVGGSPVKLF

V: TRBV6-2/TRBV6-3
J: TRBJ2-4
CDR3: ATTRQGGTKNIQY

V: TRBV11-2
J: TRBJ2-3
CDR3: ASSSQLAGPTDTQY

V: TRBV5-1
J: TRBJ2-1
CDR3: ASSLESGIYNEQF

V: TRBV30
J: TRBJ2-5
CDR3: AWSVQGTLRGQTQY

V: TRBV25-1
J: TRBJ1-4
CDR3: ASKRAGAGEKLF

V: TRBV5-4
J: TRBJ2-1
CDR3: ASSLGGGIKNNEQF

V: TRBV5-1
J: TRBJ2-1
CDR3: ASSLGSGPKDEQF

V: TRBV27
J: TRBJ1-3
CDR3: ASSSLSTGGNTIY

V: TRBV6-2/TRBV6-3
J: TRBJ2-2
CDR3: ASTLLVSTGELF

V: TRBV12-3/TRBV12-4
J: TRBJ2-1
CDR3: ASSLIWGSGSHNEQF

V: TRBV9
J: TRBJ2-5
CDR3: ASSPDISKETQY

V: TRBV20-1
J: TRBJ1-1
CDR3: SASPPMNTEAF

V: TRBV5-4
J: TRBJ2-1
CDR3: ASSLEDRDNEQF

V: TRBV12-3/TRBV12-4
J: TRBJ2-2
CDR3: ASSLQGTGELF

V: TRBV28
J: TRBJ2-1
CDR3: ATGDTTYNEQF

V: TRBV6-2/TRBV6-3
J: TRBJ2-1
CDR3: ASSYGLGTERYNEQF

V: TRBV29-1
J: TRBJ1-4
CDR3: SVEDRQGANEKLF

V: TRBV7-2
J: TRBJ2-1
CDR3: ASREGGGNSYNEQF

V: TRBV28
J: TRBJ1-2
CDR3: ASSTGVSGYGYT

V: TRBV5-1
J: TRBJ1-4
CDR3: ASSLGYSTGSEKLF

V: TRBV30
J: TRBJ2-1
CDR3: AWSVTRLTSGRSNEQF

V: TRBV2
J: TRBJ1-1
CDR3: ASSDQENTEAF

V: TRBV7-6
J: TRBJ2-1
CDR3: ASSTTSVHNEQF